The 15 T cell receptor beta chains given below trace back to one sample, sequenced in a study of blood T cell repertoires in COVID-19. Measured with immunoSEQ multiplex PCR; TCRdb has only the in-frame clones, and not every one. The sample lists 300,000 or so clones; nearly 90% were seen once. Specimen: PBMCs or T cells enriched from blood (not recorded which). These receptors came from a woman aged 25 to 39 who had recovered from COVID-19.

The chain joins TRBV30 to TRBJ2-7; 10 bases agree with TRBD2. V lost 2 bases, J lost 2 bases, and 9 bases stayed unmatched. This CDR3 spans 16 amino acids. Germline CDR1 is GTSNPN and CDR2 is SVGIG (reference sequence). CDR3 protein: CAWSPRTSGGPYEQYF. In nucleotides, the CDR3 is TGTGCCTGGAGTCCCCGGACTAGCGGCGGTCCCTACGAGCAGTACTTC.

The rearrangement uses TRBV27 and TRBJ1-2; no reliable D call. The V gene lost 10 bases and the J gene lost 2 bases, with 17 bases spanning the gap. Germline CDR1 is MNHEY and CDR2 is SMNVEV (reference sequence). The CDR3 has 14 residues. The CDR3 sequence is CATRVGSANYGYTF. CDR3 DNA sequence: TGTGCCACCCGTGTGGGCAGTGCGAACTATGGCTACACCTTC.

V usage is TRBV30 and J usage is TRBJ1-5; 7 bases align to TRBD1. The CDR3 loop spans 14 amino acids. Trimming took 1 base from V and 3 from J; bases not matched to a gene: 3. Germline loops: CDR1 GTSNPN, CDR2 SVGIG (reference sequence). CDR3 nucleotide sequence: TGTGCCTGGAGTGGGGGACAGACCAATCAGCCCCAGCATTTT. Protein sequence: CAWSGGQTNQPQHF.

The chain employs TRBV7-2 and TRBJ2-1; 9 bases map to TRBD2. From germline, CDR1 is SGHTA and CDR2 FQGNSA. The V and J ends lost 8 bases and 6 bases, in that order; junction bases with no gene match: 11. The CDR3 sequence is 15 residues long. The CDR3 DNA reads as TGTGCCAGCTGCACGGGGCTAGCGGGGTCCAATGAGCAGTTCTTC. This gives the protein CASCTGLAGSNEQFF.

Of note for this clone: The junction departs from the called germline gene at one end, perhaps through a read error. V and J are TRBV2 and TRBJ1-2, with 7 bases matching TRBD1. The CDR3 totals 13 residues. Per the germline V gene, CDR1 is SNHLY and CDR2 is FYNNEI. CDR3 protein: CASSEGTDYGYTF. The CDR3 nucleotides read TGTGCCAGCAGCGAAGGGACAGACTATGGCTACACCTTC. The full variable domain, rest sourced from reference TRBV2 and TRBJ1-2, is EPEVTQTPSHQVTQMGQEVILRCVPISNHLYFYWYRQILGQKVEFLVSFYNNEISEKSEIFDDQFSVERPDGSNFTLKIRSTKLEDSAMYFCASSEGTDYGYTFGSGTRLTVV.

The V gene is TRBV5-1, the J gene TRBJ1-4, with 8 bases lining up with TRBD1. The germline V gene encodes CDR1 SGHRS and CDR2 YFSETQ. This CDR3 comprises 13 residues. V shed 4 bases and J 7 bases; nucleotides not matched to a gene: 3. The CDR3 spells CASSPGTGEKLFF. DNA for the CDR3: TGCGCCAGCAGCCCCGGGACAGGTGAAAAACTGTTTTTT.

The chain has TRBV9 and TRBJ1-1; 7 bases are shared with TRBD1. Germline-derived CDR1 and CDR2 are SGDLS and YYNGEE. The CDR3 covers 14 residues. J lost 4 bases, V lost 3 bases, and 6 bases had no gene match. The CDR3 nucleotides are TGTGCCAGCAGCGCCCAACCAGGGGGCACTGAAGCTTTCTTT. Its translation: CASSAQPGGTEAFF.

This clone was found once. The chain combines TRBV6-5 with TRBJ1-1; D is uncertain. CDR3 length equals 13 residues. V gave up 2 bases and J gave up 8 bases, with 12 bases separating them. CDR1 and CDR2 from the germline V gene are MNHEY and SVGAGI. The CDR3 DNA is TGTGCCAGCAGTTACGAATCGAACCGGGAAGCTTTCTTT. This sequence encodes CASSYESNREAFF.

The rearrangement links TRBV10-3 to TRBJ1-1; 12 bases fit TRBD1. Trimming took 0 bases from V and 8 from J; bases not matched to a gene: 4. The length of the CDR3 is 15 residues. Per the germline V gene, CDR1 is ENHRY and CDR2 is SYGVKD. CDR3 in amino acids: CAISESVGTGGEAFF. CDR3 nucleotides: TGTGCCATCAGTGAGTCGGTTGGGACAGGGGGCGAAGCTTTCTTT.

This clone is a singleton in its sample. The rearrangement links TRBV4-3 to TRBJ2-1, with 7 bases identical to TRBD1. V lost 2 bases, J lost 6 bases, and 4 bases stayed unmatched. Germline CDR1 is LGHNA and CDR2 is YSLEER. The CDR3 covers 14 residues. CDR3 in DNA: TGCGCCAGCAGCCAATTAAGACAGGGCAATGAGCAGTTCTTC. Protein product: CASSQLRQGNEQFF.

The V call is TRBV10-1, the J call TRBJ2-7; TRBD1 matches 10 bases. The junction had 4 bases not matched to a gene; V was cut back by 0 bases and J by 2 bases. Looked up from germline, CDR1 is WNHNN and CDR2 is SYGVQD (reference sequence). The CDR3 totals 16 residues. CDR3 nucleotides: TGCGCCAGCAGTGAGTCCCCCGGGACAGGGGCCTACGAGCAGTACTTC. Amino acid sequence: CASSESPGTGAYEQYF.

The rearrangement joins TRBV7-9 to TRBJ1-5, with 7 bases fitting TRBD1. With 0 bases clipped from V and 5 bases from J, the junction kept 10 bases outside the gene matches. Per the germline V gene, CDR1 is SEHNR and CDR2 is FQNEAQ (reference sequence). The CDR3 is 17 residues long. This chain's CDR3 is CASSLAQLGTDHQPQHF. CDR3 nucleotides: TGTGCCAGCAGCTTAGCTCAATTAGGGACAGATCATCAGCCCCAGCATTTT.

The CDR3, as DNA: TGTGCCAGCAGGCCGGGACTGAAATTCTATAATTCACCCCTCCACTTT. Translated, it gives CASRPGLKFYNSPLHF. The J gene is TRBJ1-6, the V gene TRBV2; D is perhaps TRBD1 (5 bases). Germline CDR1 reads SNHLY; CDR2 reads FYNNEI. The V gene lost 6 bases and the J gene lost 3 bases, with 15 bases spanning the gap. CDR3 size: 16 residues.

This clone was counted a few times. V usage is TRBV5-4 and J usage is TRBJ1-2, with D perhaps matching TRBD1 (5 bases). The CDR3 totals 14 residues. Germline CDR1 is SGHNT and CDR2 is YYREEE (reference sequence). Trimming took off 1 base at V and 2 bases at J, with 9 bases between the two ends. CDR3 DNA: TGTGCCAGCAGCTTGACGAGACAGAACTATGGCTACACCTTC. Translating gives CASSLTRQNYGYTF.

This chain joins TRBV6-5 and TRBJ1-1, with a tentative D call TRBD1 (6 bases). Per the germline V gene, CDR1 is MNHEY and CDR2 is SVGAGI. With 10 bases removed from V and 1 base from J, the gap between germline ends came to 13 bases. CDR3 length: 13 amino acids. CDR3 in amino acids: CATQGGANTEAFF. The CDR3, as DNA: TGTGCCACCCAAGGGGGGGCGAACACTGAAGCTTTCTTT.